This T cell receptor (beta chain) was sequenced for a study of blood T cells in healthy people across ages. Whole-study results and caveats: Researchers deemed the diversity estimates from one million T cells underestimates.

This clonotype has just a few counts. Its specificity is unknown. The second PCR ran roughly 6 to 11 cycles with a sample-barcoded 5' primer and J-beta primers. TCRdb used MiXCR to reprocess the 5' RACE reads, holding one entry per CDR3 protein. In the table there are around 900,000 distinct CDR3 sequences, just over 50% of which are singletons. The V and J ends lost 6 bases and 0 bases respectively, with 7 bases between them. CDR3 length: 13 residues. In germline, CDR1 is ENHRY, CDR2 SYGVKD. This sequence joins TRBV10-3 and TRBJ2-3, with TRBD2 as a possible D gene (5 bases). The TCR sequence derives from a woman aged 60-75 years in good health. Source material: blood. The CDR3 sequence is CAIRRESTDTQYF. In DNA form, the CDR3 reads TGTGCCATCAGACGGGAAAGCACAGATACGCAGTATTTT.